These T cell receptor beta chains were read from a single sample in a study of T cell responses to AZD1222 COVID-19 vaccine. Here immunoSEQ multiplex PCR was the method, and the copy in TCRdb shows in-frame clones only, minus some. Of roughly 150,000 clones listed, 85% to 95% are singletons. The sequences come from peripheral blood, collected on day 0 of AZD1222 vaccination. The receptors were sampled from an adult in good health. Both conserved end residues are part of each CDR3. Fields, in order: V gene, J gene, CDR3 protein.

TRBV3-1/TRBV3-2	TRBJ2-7	CASSPVPGTGGYEQYF
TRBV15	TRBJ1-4	CATSHGPTNEKLFF
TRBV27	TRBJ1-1	CASSLSEGRNTEAFF
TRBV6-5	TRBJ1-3	CASSYGFGSGNTIYF
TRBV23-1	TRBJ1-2	CASSQKTDRAPIYGYTF
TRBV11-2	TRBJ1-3	CASSSWEDSGNTIYF
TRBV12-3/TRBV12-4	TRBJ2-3	CASSRTVLDTQYF
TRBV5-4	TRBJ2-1	CASSLAGLSTSLYNEQFF
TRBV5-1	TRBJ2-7	CASSLGVGLAAYEQYF
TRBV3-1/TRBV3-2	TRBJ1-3	CASSQEVVSGNTIYF
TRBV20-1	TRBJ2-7	CSASFSGSPYEQYF
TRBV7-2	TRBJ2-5	CASSVGVGETQYF
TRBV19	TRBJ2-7	CASSTRQGRHYEQYF
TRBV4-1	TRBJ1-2	CASSQGTGVGYTF
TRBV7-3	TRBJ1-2	CASSSGQKGYGYTF
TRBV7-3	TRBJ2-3	CASSSLSSADTQYF
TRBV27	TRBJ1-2	CASSSSGTGGYGYTF
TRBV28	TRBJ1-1	CASSPPGRNTEAFF
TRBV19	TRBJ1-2	CASSISGAGSEYGYTF
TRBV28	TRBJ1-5	CASSPSGLYNQPQHF
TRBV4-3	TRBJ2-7	CASSQESLAGPYEQYF
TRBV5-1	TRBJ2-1	CASSAGSGGNEQFF
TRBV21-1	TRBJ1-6	CASYHQGCDNSPLHF
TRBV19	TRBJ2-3	CASSMLAGGSSTDTQYF
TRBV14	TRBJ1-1	CASSHGTIYRLNTEAFF
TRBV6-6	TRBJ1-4	CASSRQGSATNEKLFF
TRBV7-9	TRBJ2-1	CASSFPPAEQFF
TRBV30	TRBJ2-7	CASPAVAGGYEQYF
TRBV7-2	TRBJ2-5	CASSRQGGGLETQYF
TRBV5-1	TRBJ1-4	CASSLGQLNEKLFF
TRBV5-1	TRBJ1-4	CASSLTRPTNEKLFF
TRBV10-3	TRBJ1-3	CAISLGTTTGNTIYF
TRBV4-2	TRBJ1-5	CASSQEDAGLGNQPQHF
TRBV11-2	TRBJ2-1	CASSFGYEQFF
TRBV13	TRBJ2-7	CASSLGGAGAPYEQYF
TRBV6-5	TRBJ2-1	CASSYSGTGRGEQFF
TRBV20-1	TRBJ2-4	CSAGGKNIQYF
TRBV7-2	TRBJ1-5	CASSLRRGDQPQHF
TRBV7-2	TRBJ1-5	CASSSTGTDISEPQHF
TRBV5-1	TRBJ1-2	CASSLPQGYGYTF
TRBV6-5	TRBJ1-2	CASSYSTGGDYGYTF
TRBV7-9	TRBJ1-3	CASSLGQSGNTIYF
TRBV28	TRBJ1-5	CASRLRGSGNQPQHF